The subject of this entry is one T cell receptor beta chain. This receptor's antigen is unknown. Since a far larger clone is one base different, this is likely a read error. No patient had a history of other malignancies or prior chemotherapy or radiotherapy, and all had node-negative disease on CT and PET/CT. Roughly 6 milliliters of peripheral venous blood were drawn into EDTA tubes at each of two time points. Ficoll-Paque Plus density-gradient centrifugation was used to isolate PBMCs. Right after collection, samples were placed at -80 degrees C and kept there until analysis. There are 12 amino acids in the CDR3, from cysteine to phenylalanine inclusive. The CDR3 DNA has 36 bases and is translated from base 1. Cut back by 9 bases and 7 bases, the V and J ends lie 12 bases apart. For CDR1 and CDR2, the germline V gene lists MRHNA and SNTAGT. The data originate from a study of prognosis after radiotherapy for stage I lung cancer (dated by TCRdb to 2020 to 2022). With regard to the full study: Between April 2018 and early 2019, more than 15 stage I NSCLC patients were enrolled in Nanjing, China. In 12 to 15 patients the disease was a newly diagnosed primary stage I lung tumor, whereas a few had oligometastatic NSCLC following surgical resection of the primary tumor. All patients were considered medically inoperable, owing to comorbidities in approximately 13 and refusal of surgery in over 5. Ages in the cohort of approximately 14 men and about six women ranged from about 53 to 84 years, with a median of 74. Tumor histology was squamous cell carcinoma in 6 to 8 patients and adenocarcinoma in some 13. Using image-guided IMRT or VMAT, SBRT was delivered in 3 to 5 fractions at a biologically effective dose of at least 100 Gy. No patient received concurrent therapy alongside SBRT. Distant metastases were developed by four of the 19 patients after SBRT, at a median of roughly 7 months, whereas no significant progression was observed in the other 15 patients. Peripheral blood TCR beta repertoires were profiled in stage I NSCLC patients before and after stereotactic body radiotherapy, and the repertoires were related to distant failure. The study took one blood sample before SBRT and one after SBRT from each of approximately 20 patients and sequenced all 40 or so samples.

The paper as a whole reports these results and caveats: Unique TCR clone counts fell after SBRT (median approximately 10,000 before versus more than 6,500 after; Wilcoxon paired P=0.011). Post-SBRT Shannon entropy and its change from baseline were lower in patients who developed distant metastases; baseline Shannon entropy was not associated with metastases. Whether the expanded TCR clones were tumor-specific was not determined. All reported P values were unadjusted for multiple comparisons. The study was limited by its small cohort and short follow-up, and the findings require independent validation. TRBV and TRBJ usage frequencies reportedly differed by metastasis status, in two V genes at baseline and in about 10 V and two J genes after SBRT.

Two rounds of multiplex PCR were performed to amplify the TCR beta CDR3 region from genomic DNA. In the first round of PCR, primers specific to each TRBV and TRBJ gene were used, and the primer sequences are filed in Chinese patent CN105087789A. Universal primers were used in the second round of PCR. The Roche High Pure PCR Template Preparation Kit was used to extract genomic DNA from frozen PBMCs. Paired-end sequencing with 151 bp reads was performed on the libraries using an Illumina HiSeq 3000. In the paper's pipeline: Raw reads lacking the multiplex PCR primer sequences were removed with CutAdapt. Using PEAR, the high-quality paired reads were merged into contigs. By aligning each contig to reference sequences, MiXCR assigned the TRB V, D and J gene segments to that contig. CDR3 sequences were clustered by base quality and sequence similarity to remove sequencing errors. Diversity was measured as Shannon entropy normalized by the natural log of productive TCR sequence number. Clonality was defined as one minus Shannon entropy divided by the natural log of the number of unique clonotypes. Using the Youden index from ROC curves, the researchers picked the repertoire-metric cut-offs for progression-free survival, and all analyses were carried out in R 3.5.3. The public reads were reprocessed in TCRdb via fastp at Q25 and MiXCR, keeping in-frame beta chains. Each CDR3 protein gets just one entry, which takes the most common genes and DNA from the rows behind it. TCRdb, rather than the study authors, made the V and J calls. Counted in this sample were 59,000 or so distinct CDR3 sequences; around 27% of them appeared once. Under 10% of the sample goes to the ten largest clones.

The chain couples TRBV6-4 to TRBJ2-2, with TRBD2 perhaps the D gene, on 7 matching bases. The receptor was derived from a donor older than 45 with non-small cell lung cancer. Source: PBMCs, taken before or after stereotactic body radiation therapy (not recorded which). The CDR3 protein: CARRGAVGELFF. The DNA sequence is as follows: TGTGCCAGACGGGGGGCCGTCGGGGAGCTGTTTTTT.